Listed below are T cell receptor beta chains from one sample, sequenced in a study of Ad26.COV2.S vaccination and SARS-CoV-2 variants. Profiled with immunoSEQ multiplex PCR; TCRdb holds only in-frame clones, not every one. The table records approximately 410,000 clones, roughly 90% of them present only once. Sequenced here: peripheral blood, sampled in a trial of Ad26.COV2.S vaccine versus placebo. The source of these receptors is a person between 18 and 60 years old who received the Ad26.COV2.S COVID-19 vaccine or a placebo. CDR3s include the opening cysteine and the closing phenylalanine or tryptophan. Fields, in order: J gene, V gene, D gene, CDR3 protein, CDR3 DNA. The D gene is left open where the match is weak.

j_call: TRBJ2-5; v_call: TRBV7-8; d_call: .; cdr3_aa: CASSLNPQGGQETQYF; cdr3_nt: TGTGCCAGCAGCTTAAATCCTCAGGGTGGACAAGAGACCCAGTACTTC
j_call: TRBJ1-1; v_call: TRBV4-3; d_call: TRBD1; cdr3_aa: CASSRGTGTNTEAFF; cdr3_nt: TGCGCCAGCAGCCGCGGGACAGGAACGAACACTGAAGCTTTCTTT
j_call: TRBJ2-7; v_call: TRBV7-9; d_call: .; cdr3_aa: CASSDGATSSYEQYF; cdr3_nt: TGTGCCAGCAGCGACGGGGCCACGAGCTCCTACGAGCAGTACTTC
j_call: TRBJ1-5; v_call: TRBV9; d_call: .; cdr3_aa: CASSLGGDLAQHF; cdr3_nt: TGTGCCAGCAGCCTTGGAGGGGACTTAGCCCAGCATTTT
j_call: TRBJ2-7; v_call: TRBV5-1; d_call: .; cdr3_aa: CASSLVGNEQYF; cdr3_nt: TGCGCCAGCAGCTTGGTCGGGAACGAGCAGTACTTC
j_call: TRBJ2-5; v_call: TRBV7-9; d_call: .; cdr3_aa: CASSFSTGLETQYF; cdr3_nt: TGTGCCAGCAGCTTTTCTACTGGGTTGGAGACCCAGTACTTC
j_call: TRBJ1-3; v_call: TRBV30; d_call: .; cdr3_aa: CAWSGTPGNTIYF; cdr3_nt: TGTGCCTGGAGTGGGACACCGGGAAACACCATATATTTT
j_call: TRBJ2-5; v_call: TRBV9; d_call: TRBD2; cdr3_aa: CASAGGGPGETQYF; cdr3_nt: TGTGCCAGCGCCGGCGGGGGGCCGGGGGAGACCCAGTACTTC
j_call: TRBJ1-2; v_call: TRBV6-2/TRBV6-3; d_call: .; cdr3_aa: CASSYGPGGYTF; cdr3_nt: TGTGCCAGCAGTTACGGTCCCGGTGGCTACACCTTC
j_call: TRBJ1-2; v_call: TRBV6-4; d_call: TRBD1; cdr3_aa: CASRAGTGHYGYTF; cdr3_nt: TGTGCCAGCAGAGCCGGGACAGGGCACTATGGCTACACCTTC
j_call: TRBJ2-4; v_call: TRBV7-8; d_call: .; cdr3_aa: CASSLFNRASMGNIQYF; cdr3_nt: TGTGCCAGCAGCTTATTTAACCGGGCCTCGATGGGGAACATTCAGTACTTC
j_call: TRBJ2-7; v_call: TRBV9; d_call: .; cdr3_aa: CASSPGPYEQYF; cdr3_nt: TGTGCCAGCAGCCCCGGGCCCTACGAGCAGTACTTC